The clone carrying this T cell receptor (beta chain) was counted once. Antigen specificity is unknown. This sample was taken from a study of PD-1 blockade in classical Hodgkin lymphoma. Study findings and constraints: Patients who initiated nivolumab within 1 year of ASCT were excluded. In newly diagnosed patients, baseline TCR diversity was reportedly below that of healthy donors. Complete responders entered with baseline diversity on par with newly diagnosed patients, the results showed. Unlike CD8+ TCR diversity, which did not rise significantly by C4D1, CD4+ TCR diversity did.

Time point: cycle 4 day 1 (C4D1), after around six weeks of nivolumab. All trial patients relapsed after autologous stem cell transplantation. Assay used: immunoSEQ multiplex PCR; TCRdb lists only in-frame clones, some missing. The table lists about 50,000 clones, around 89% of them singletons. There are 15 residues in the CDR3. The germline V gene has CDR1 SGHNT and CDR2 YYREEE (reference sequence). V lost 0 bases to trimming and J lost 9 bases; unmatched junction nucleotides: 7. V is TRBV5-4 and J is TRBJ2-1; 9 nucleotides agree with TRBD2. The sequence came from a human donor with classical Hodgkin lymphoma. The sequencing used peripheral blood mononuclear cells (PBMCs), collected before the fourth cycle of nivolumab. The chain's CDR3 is CASSLAVAGALEQFF. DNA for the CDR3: TGTGCCAGCAGCTTGGCGGTAGCGGGAGCCCTTGAGCAGTTCTTC.